The entry below describes one T cell receptor (beta chain). The target antigen is unknown. TCRdb's copy holds only in-frame clones and misses some; the assay was immunoSEQ multiplex PCR. The sample holds about 180,000 clones; just under 95% are singletons and the top ten take around 1%. The germline V and J ends were trimmed by 5 bases and 7 bases, with 20 bases remaining between them. Germline lookup yields CDR1 SQVTM and CDR2 ANQGSEA. This CDR3 comprises 14 residues. This specimen comes from a study of T cell responses to AZD1222 COVID-19 vaccine. Study outcomes and limitations: Among spike-specific TCRs, nearly half reportedly target unmutated variant regions. At baseline, seropositivity was found in only 6 or 7 AZD1222 recipients. Among the donors, most were white British and more were female, and clonal diversity was possibly underestimated.

This chain uses TRBV29-1 with TRBJ1-2; D is possibly TRBD1 (5 bases). This TCR was recovered from an adult who received the MenACWY meningococcal vaccine as a control. Specimen: peripheral blood, collected 28 days after the second dose of the MenACWY control vaccine. The CDR3 nucleotides are TGCAGCGTTTCTGGTGGGGGTCGGGATGCTGGCTACACCTTC. Encoded protein: CSVSGGGRDAGYTF. The full variable domain, with the rest looked up from reference TRBV29-1 and TRBJ1-2, is SAVISQKPSRDICQRGTSLTIQCQVDSQVTMMFWYRQQPGQSLTLIATANQGSEATYESGFVIDKFPISRPNLTFSTLTVSNMSPEDSSIYLCSVSGGGRDAGYTFGSGTRLTVV.